This TCR beta chain was identified during a study of radiation and T cells in renal cell carcinoma. Study results and caveats: Without pretreatment biopsies, baseline tumor clonotype presence was undetermined.

Time point here: blood 4 weeks post-SBRT, at nephrectomy. Documented treatment: 15 Gy SBRT to primary tumor, nephrectomy 4 weeks later. Nephrectomy followed 15 Gy stereotactic body radiation by 4 weeks. Radiation-treated patients gave blood at baseline, week 2 and week 4. The patient's renal cell carcinoma had clear cell pathology. Data came from immunoSEQ multiplex PCR; TCRdb stores just in-frame clones and leaves some out. The repertoire holds about 78,000 clones, nearly 90% seen once, with about 5.8% in the top ten. As regards this clone: Its target is not known.

The V and J ends lost 6 bases and 5 bases, in that order; junction bases with no gene match: 3. Germline V lookup: CDR1 MNHNS, CDR2 SASEGT. The CDR3 runs to 13 residues. The receptor's source is a woman aged 65 to 85 with renal cell carcinoma. The sequences come from blood, collected from a patient whose treatment included radiotherapy and nephrectomy. V gene TRBV6-1 combines with J gene TRBJ1-2; 10 bases map to TRBD1. CDR3 in amino acids: CASSGTGDYGYTF. The CDR3 DNA reads TGTGCCAGCAGCGGGACAGGGGATTATGGCTACACCTTC.